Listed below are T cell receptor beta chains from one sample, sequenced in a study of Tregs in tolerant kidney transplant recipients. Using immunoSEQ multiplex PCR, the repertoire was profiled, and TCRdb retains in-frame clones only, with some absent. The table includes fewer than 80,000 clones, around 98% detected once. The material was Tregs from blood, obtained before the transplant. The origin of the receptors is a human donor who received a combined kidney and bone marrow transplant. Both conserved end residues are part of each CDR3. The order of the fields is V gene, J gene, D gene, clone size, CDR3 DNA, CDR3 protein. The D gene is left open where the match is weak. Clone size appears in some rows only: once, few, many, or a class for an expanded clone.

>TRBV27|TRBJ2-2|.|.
TGTGCCAGCAGCCTACAGGTGAACACCGGGGAGCTGTTTTTT
CASSLQVNTGELFF
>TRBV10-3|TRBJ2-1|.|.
TGTGCCATCAGTGCCCCTAGCGCATCCTACAATGAGCAGTTCTTC
CAISAPSASYNEQFF
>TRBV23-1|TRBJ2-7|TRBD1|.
TGCGCCAGCAGCTCACCCCCGCCCCTCAAACAGGGGTACGAGCAGTACTTC
CASSSPPPLKQGYEQYF
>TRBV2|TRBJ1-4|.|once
TGTGCCAGCAGTTGGGACTTTGCAACTAATGAAAAACTGTTTTTT
CASSWDFATNEKLFF
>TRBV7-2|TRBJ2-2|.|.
TGTGCCAGCAGCTCCCCCTTCGGGGAGCTGTTTTTT
CASSSPFGELFF
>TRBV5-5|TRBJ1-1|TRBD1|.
TGTGCCAGCAGCTTGGGGGACAGTCGGGCTTTCTTT
CASSLGDSRAFF
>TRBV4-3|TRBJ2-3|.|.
TGCGCCAGCAGCCAGGGGCCAATCTTTCCAGATACGCAGTATTTT
CASSQGPIFPDTQYF
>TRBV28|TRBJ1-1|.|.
TGTGCCAGCAGTCTTCTGACAGAGAACACTGAAGCTTTCTTT
CASSLLTENTEAFF
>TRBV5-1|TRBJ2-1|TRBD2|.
TGCGCCAGCAGCCTCGGGACTAGCGGGGGGGGTGAGCAGTTCTTC
CASSLGTSGGGEQFF
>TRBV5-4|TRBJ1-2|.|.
TGTGCCAGCAGCTTGCCCCCCAGTCGTATTTACACCTTC
CASSLPPSRIYTF
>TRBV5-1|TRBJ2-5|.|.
TGCGCCAGCAGCTTGGCATCAAACCAAGAGACCCAGTACTTC
CASSLASNQETQYF
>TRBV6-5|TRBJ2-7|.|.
TGTGCCAGCAGTTACTCGTTGGACAGCTCCTACGAGCAGTACTTC
CASSYSLDSSYEQYF
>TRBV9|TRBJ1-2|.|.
TGTGCCAGCAGCGGGGGCGGATCTATCGGTGGCTACACCTTC
CASSGGGSIGGYTF
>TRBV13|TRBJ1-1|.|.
TGTGCCAGCAGTTGGGTTCAGGGCTCTGAAGCTTTCTTT
CASSWVQGSEAFF
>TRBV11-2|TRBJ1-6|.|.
TGTGCCAGCAGCCAGATGAACAGGGTTTCACCCCTCCACTTT
CASSQMNRVSPLHF
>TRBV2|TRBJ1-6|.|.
TGTGCCACCAAACAGGGTTTGAATTCACCCCTCCACTTT
CATKQGLNSPLHF
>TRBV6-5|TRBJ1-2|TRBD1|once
TGTGCCAGCAGGCGGGACAGGCAGTTCTATGGCTACACCTTC
CASRRDRQFYGYTF
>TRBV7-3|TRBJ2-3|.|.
TGTGCCAGCAGCCCCTCTATGACAGATACGCAGTATTTT
CASSPSMTDTQYF
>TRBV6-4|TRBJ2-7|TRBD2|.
TGTGCCAGCAGTGACCCAACGGAACTAGCGGAGTTCTACGAGCAGTACTTC
CASSDPTELAEFYEQYF
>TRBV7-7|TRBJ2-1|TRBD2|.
TGTGCCAGCAGCTCTACCATACTAGCGGGGGGGCCAGAGGAGCAGTTCTTC
CASSSTILAGGPEEQFF
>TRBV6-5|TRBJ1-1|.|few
TGTGCCAGCAGTCGACAGCGGGGTGGCACTGAAGCTTTCTTT
CASSRQRGGTEAFF
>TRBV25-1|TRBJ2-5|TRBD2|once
TGTGCCAGCAGCCTAACCGGGACTAGCGGGGTGGAGACCCAGTACTTC
CASSLTGTSGVETQYF
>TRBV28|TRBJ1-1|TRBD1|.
TGTGCCAGCAGTCTCACCAATTTCAGGGGGCGCACTGAAGCTTTCTTT
CASSLTNFRGRTEAFF
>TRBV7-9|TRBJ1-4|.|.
TGTGCCAGCAGCTTTTCGGGCGGGGGCGAAAAACTGTTTTTT
CASSFSGGGEKLFF
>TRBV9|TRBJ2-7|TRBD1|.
TGTGCCAGCAGCGTAGGACAGGGGGTGGCCTACGAGCAGTACTTC
CASSVGQGVAYEQYF
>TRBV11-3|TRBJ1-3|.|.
TGTGCCAGCAGCCCAGGGACTGGAAACACCATATATTTT
CASSPGTGNTIYF